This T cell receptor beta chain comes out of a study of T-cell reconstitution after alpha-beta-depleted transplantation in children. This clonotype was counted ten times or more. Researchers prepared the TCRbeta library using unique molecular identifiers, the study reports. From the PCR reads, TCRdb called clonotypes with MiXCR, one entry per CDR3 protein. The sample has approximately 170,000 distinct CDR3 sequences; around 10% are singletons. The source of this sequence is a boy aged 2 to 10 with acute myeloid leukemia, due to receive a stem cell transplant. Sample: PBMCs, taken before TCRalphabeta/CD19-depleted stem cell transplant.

The CDR3 DNA follows: TGCAGTGCTAGAAACAGGGGGGCGTCTATCCCCTACAATGAGCAGTTCTTC. Translating gives CSARNRGASIPYNEQFF. V and J are TRBV20-1 and TRBJ2-1, with 8 bases aligning to TRBD1. Germline V gene lookup returns CDR1 DFQATT and CDR2 SNEGSKA (reference sequence). The CDR3 is made up of 17 amino acids. The V gene end was trimmed by 2 bases and the J gene end by 2 bases; junction bases not matched to a gene: 11.